These 8 T cell receptor beta chains share one sample of origin, sequenced in a study of shared clonotypes between healthy human individuals. TCRdb's copy holds only in-frame clones and misses some; the assay was immunoSEQ multiplex PCR. The sample carries roughly 1 million clones, around three quarters recorded once. Sequenced material: memory CD4+ T cells from PBMCs. Subset given: CD45RA-negative fraction. Receptors originate from a man younger than 30 in good health. Some clones in this sample may be carry-over from other donors' samples.

This clone was observed once. This sequence joins TRBV28 and TRBJ2-1; D unclear. Germline V lookup: CDR1 MDHEN, CDR2 SYDVKM. The ends were cut back, 6 bases at V and 2 bases at J, with 11 bases in the middle. This CDR3 has 14 residues. CDR3 in amino acids: CASRSGRPYNEQFF. The CDR3, as DNA: TGTGCCAGCAGGTCGGGCAGGCCCTACAATGAGCAGTTCTTC.

The J gene is TRBJ2-1, the V gene TRBV29-1; 8 nucleotides match TRBD2. The germline gives CDR1 SQVTM, CDR2 ANQGSEA. J was trimmed by 6 bases and V by 0 bases; bases with no gene match: 7. This CDR3 has 15 residues. For the CDR3, the DNA is TGCAGCGTTGAAGAGTCCGGAGCGGGAGTCAATGAGCAGTTCTTC. Amino acids: CSVEESGAGVNEQFF.

Details on this clone: Additional DNA sequences in this sample encode the identical CDR3. The V call is TRBV6-1, the J call TRBJ1-2; no clear D gene. Germline CDR1 reads MNHNS; CDR2 reads SASEGT. There are 13 residues in the CDR3. Trimming took 5 bases from V and 2 from J, leaving 9 bases between them. CDR3 in DNA: TGTGCCAGCAGTCTGGGAGGGAACTATGGCTACACCTTC. Its protein product is CASSLGGNYGYTF.

The J gene is TRBJ1-3, the V gene TRBV7-9; the D is unclear. CDR1 and CDR2 (germline): SEHNR, FQNEAQ (reference sequence). The CDR3 runs to 17 residues. Trimming shortened V by 2 bases and J by 3 bases, and 17 bases separated the two germline ends. The CDR3, as DNA: TGTGCCAGCAGCTTATCCTACGGGCCCCGGAGTGGAAACACCATATATTTT. It codes for CASSLSYGPRSGNTIYF.

The chain recombines TRBV6-1 with TRBJ1-2, with TRBD1 as a possible D gene (5 bases). Germline loops: CDR1 MNHNS, CDR2 SASEGT. With 1 base removed from V and 4 bases from J, the gap between germline ends came to 10 bases. This CDR3 comprises 14 residues. CDR3 region: CASSEVEGLYGYTF. CDR3 bases: TGTGCCAGCAGTGAAGTTGAGGGGCTCTATGGCTACACCTTC.

Here the CDR3 reads CASTWRGTGELFF. CDR3 in DNA: TGTGCCAGTACTTGGAGGGGGACCGGGGAGCTGTTTTTT. The chain couples TRBV6-4 to TRBJ2-2, with D possibly called TRBD1 or TRBD2 (6 bases each). The V end lost 9 bases, the J end lost 5 bases, and 13 bases lay between the germline ends. The CDR3 is made up of 13 amino acids. CDR1 MRHNA and CDR2 SNTAGT come from the germline V gene.

The V gene is TRBV14, the J gene TRBJ1-1; D is unresolved. V was shortened by 10 bases and J by 1 base, with 10 bases between the two germline ends. Germline loops: CDR1 SGHDN, CDR2 FVKESK. The CDR3 extends over 12 amino acids. CDR3 bases: TGTGCCATTAGGGAGGGGAACACTGAAGCTTTCTTT. Its translation: CAIREGNTEAFF.

V usage is TRBV9 and J usage is TRBJ2-1, with D unresolved. V dropped 4 bases and J dropped 6 bases, with 14 bases sitting between them. CDR1 SGDLS and CDR2 YYNGEE come from the germline V gene. This CDR3 contains 14 residues. The DNA of the CDR3 is TGTGCCAGCAGCCCGCGACTGTGGGCCAATGAGCAGTTCTTC. This codes for CASSPRLWANEQFF.